The T cell receptor (beta chain) described here comes from a study of vaccination effects on CD4 cells after COVID-19. Some clones are missing from TCRdb's copy, which holds only in-frame ones; the method was immunoSEQ multiplex PCR. The sample lists 60,000 to 65,000 clones, 75% occurring once. As for this clone: The antigen remains unidentified.

Expansion with viral peptide pools was applied to antigen-specific CD4+ T cells by the ViraFEST assay prior to sequencing. At the end of about ten days of culture, CD4+ T cells were isolated. Each vaccine recipient was nucleocapsid antibody negative and had no prior SARS-CoV-2 infection. Half-medium replacement with IL-2 medium occurred on days 3 and 7. Germline-derived CDR1 and CDR2 are SGDLS and YYNGEE. The ends were cut back, 3 bases at V and 0 bases at J, with 12 bases in the middle. The CDR3 has 15 amino acids. The specimen was CD4+ T cells from PBMCs cultured with HCoV-OC43 spike peptides, collected before COVID-19 vaccination. Noted subset: HCoV-OC43 spike overlapping peptide pool stimulation. The gene calls are TRBV9 and TRBJ1-2; D might be TRBD1 (5 bases). The receptor was derived from a human donor who received a COVID-19 vaccine. CDR3 DNA sequence: TGTGCCAGCAGCGCTAATTTGGGACCTAACTATGGCTACACCTTC. It translates to CASSANLGPNYGYTF.